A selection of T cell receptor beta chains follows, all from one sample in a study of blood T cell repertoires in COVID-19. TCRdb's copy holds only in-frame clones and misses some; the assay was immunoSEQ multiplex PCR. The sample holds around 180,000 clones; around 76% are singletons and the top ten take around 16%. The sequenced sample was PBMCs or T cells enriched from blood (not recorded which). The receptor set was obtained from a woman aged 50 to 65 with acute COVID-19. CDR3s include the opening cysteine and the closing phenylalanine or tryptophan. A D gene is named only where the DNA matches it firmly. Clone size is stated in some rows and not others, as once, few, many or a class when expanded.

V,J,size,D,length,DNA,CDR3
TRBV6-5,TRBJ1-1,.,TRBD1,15,TGTGCCAGCAGTTTACGGACAGGGAGCGACACTGAAGCTTTCTTT,CASSLRTGSDTEAFF
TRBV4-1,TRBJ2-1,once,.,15,TGCGCCAGCAGCCAAGTAGCGCCCTTTAACAATGAGCAGTTCTTC,CASSQVAPFNNEQFF
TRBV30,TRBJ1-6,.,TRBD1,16,TGTGCCTGGACGAAACGTTGGGACAGGGGTAATTCACCCCTCCACTTT,CAWTKRWDRGNSPLHF
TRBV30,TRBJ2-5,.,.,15,TGTGCCTGGAGTCCGGCGGGGAGCCGCCAAGAGACCCAGTACTTC,CAWSPAGSRQETQYF
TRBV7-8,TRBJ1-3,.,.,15,TGTGCCAGCAGCCAGACCGACAGTGGCGGAAACACCATATATTTT,CASSQTDSGGNTIYF
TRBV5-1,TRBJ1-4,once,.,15,TGCGCCAGCAGCTTGGAGGCCCTAACGGGTGAAAAACTGTTTTTT,CASSLEALTGEKLFF
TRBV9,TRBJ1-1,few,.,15,TGTGCCAGCACCAAAGAGGGGGGGGTTAACACTGAAGCTTTCTTT,CASTKEGGVNTEAFF
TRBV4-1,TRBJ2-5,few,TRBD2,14,TGCGCCAGCAGCCCTAGCGGGGGGCAAGAGACCCAGTACTTC,CASSPSGGQETQYF
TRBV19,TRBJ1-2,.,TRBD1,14,TGTGCCAGTCGCCTGATACAGGGGGCCTATGGCTACACCTTC,CASRLIQGAYGYTF
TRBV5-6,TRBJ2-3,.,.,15,TGTGCCAGCAGCTTGGTCCAGTGGCGCACAGATACGCAGTATTTT,CASSLVQWRTDTQYF
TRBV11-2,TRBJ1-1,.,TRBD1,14,TGTGCCAGCAGCTCCCCCCTAAGACAGGGTGAAGCTTTCTTT,CASSSPLRQGEAFF
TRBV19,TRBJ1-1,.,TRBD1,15,TGTGCCAGTAGTCGGGGGGACAGGGGTAGGTCTGAAGCTTTCTTT,CASSRGDRGRSEAFF
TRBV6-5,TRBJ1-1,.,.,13,TGTGCCAGCATCCGGGCCGGGGTCACTGAAGCTTTCTTT,CASIRAGVTEAFF
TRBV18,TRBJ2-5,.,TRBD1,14,TGTGCCAGCTCACCCGGACAGGGTTTGGAGACCCAGTACTTC,CASSPGQGLETQYF
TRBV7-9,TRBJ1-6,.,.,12,TGTGCCAGCAGCCTATCTAATTCACCCCTCCACTTT,CASSLSNSPLHF
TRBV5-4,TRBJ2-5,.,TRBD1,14,TGTGCCAGCAGCTCTGGGACAGATAAAGAGACCCAGTACTTC,CASSSGTDKETQYF
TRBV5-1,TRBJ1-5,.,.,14,TGCGCCAGCAGCTTCGGTGAGGATAATCAGCCCCAGCATTTT,CASSFGEDNQPQHF
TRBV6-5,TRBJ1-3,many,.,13,TGTGCCAGCAGATCCGGGTCGGCAAACACCATATATTTT,CASRSGSANTIYF
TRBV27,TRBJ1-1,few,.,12,TGTGCCAGCAGTTTATCGTTAACTGAAGCTTTCTTT,CASSLSLTEAFF
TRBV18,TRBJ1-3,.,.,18,TGTGCCAGCTCACCTTTCACAGGGAATTCCCATTCTGGAAACACCATATATTTT,CASSPFTGNSHSGNTIYF
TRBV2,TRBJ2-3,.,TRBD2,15,TGTGCCAGCAGTGAGTGGCGGGGGGGCACAGATACGCAGTATTTT,CASSEWRGGTDTQYF
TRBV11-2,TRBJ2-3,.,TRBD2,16,TGTGCCAGCAGCCTATGGACTAGCGGGGGTTCAGATACGCAGTATTTT,CASSLWTSGGSDTQYF
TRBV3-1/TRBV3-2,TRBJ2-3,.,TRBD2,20,TGTGCCAGCAGCCAGCAGGGACTAGCGGTAGGTTCCCCTAGCACAGATACGCAGTATTTT,CASSQQGLAVGSPSTDTQYF
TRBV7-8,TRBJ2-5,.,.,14,TGTGCCAGCAGCTTATACATGTACCAAGAGACCCAGTACTTC,CASSLYMYQETQYF
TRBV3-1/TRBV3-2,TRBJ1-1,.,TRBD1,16,TGTGCCAGCAGCCCCCGGACAGGGGCCATGAACACTGAAGCTTTCTTT,CASSPRTGAMNTEAFF
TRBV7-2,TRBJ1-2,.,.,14,TGTGCCAGCAGCCACGGAGACAGGAACTATGGCTACACCTTC,CASSHGDRNYGYTF
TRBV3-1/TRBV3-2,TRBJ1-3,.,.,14,TGTGCCAGCAGCCAAGTGGGCAGAGGAAACACCATATATTTT,CASSQVGRGNTIYF
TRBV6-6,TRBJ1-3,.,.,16,TGTGCCAGCACCATGATCTCCGACATCTCCGGAAACACCATATATTTT,CASTMISDISGNTIYF
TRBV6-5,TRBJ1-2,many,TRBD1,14,TGTGCCAGCAGCCGAAAACAGGGGAACTATGGCTACACCTTC,CASSRKQGNYGYTF
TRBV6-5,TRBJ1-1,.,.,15,TGTGCCAGCAGCTCCCTGTGGTTGGGGGGCACTGAAGCTTTCTTT,CASSSLWLGGTEAFF
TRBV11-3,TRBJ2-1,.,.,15,TGTGCCAGCAGCCGGGTCGACCAGAAAATGAATGAGCAGTTCTTC,CASSRVDQKMNEQFF
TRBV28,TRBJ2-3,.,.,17,TGTGCCAGCAGTTTATGGGCGTGGCGGGGTGGCACAGATACGCAGTATTTT,CASSLWAWRGGTDTQYF
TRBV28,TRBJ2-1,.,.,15,TGTGCCAGCAGTGGTATGGGGGGAATCTACAATGAGCAGTTCTTC,CASSGMGGIYNEQFF
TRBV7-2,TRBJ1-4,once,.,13,TGTGCCAGCAGCTCCGAGCGCCCTGAAAAACTGTTTTTT,CASSSERPEKLFF
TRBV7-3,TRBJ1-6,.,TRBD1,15,TGTGCCAGCAGGAGGGACAGAAACTATAATTCACCCCTCCACTTT,CASRRDRNYNSPLHF
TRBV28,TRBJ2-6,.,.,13,TGTGCCAGCACCCTTGCTGGGGCCAACGTCCTGACTTTC,CASTLAGANVLTF
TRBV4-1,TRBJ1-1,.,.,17,TGCGCCAGCAGCCAAGGCCCGGCTAACAGCTTGAACACTGAAGCTTTCTTT,CASSQGPANSLNTEAFF
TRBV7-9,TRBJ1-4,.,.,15,TGTGCCAGCAGCTTAGCGCGGGGGCGGGGTGAAAAACTGTTTTTT,CASSLARGRGEKLFF
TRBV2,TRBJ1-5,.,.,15,TGTGCCAGCAGTAGAGGGCGGTGGGGCAATCAGCCCCAGCATTTT,CASSRGRWGNQPQHF
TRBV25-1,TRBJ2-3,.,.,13,TGTGCCAGCAGTGGTCGGGATCTTAATACGCAGTATTTT,CASSGRDLNTQYF
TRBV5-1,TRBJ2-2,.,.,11,TGCGCCAGCAGCTCTCTACGGGAGCTGTTTTTT,CASSSLRELFF
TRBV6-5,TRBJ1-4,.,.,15,TGTGCCAGCAGTTACTCGTTTCAGGGTTCTGAAAAACTGTTTTTT,CASSYSFQGSEKLFF
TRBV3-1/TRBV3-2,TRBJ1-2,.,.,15,TGTGCCAGCAGCCATTTCGGTGTCGAAGCCTATGGCTACACCTTC,CASSHFGVEAYGYTF